These 17 T cell receptor beta chains were sequenced from one sample in a study of T cell responses to AZD1222 COVID-19 vaccine. Profiling relied on immunoSEQ multiplex PCR, and the TCRdb table lists in-frame clones only, not all of them. The table shows roughly 100,000 clones, with about 90% occurring only once. Specimen: peripheral blood, collected on day 0 of AZD1222 vaccination. Every receptor here comes from an adult in good health.

V is TRBV19 and J is TRBJ2-1, with TRBD1 identical over 8 bases. Trimming cost V 6 bases and J 0 bases; bases outside gene matches: 4. CDR3 size: 15 residues. Germline V gene sequence: CDR1 LNHDA, CDR2 SQIVND (reference sequence). CDR3 sequence: CASRLQGASYNEQFF. In DNA form, the CDR3 reads TGTGCCAGTAGGCTTCAGGGGGCCTCCTACAATGAGCAGTTCTTC.

V is TRBV6-1 and J is TRBJ2-3; D uncertain. V was cut by 1 base and J by 4 bases, with 6 bases left in between. In germline, CDR1 is MNHNS, CDR2 SASEGT. The CDR3 runs 13 residues. CDR3 sequence (DNA): TGTGCCAGCAGTGAAGAAGCCCCAGATACGCAGTATTTT. It is translated as CASSEEAPDTQYF.

This clone showed up just a few times. This chain links TRBV7-6 with TRBJ1-1, with D tentatively TRBD1 (5 bases). Germline V lookup: CDR1 SGHVS, CDR2 FNYEAQ. The CDR3 has 15 amino acids. Trimming left V 0 bases short and J 3 bases short, with 11 bases between. CDR3 sequence reads: CASSLAAGGYTEAFF. The CDR3 nucleotides read TGTGCCAGCAGCTTAGCGGCGGGGGGGTACACTGAAGCTTTCTTT.

The genes are TRBV30 and TRBJ1-2; D is unresolved. CDR1 and CDR2 from the germline V gene are GTSNPN and SVGIG (reference sequence). V was pared by 3 bases and J by 3 bases, with 14 bases between. This CDR3 region has 14 residues. CDR3 in DNA: TGTGCCTGGAGCCGTTTCGGGAGGGACTATGGCTACACCTTC. Translation gives CAWSRFGRDYGYTF.

A word on this clone: Relative to the germline gene, one junction end is altered; a read error may explain this. The chain employs TRBV7-9 and TRBJ2-7, with TRBD2 as a possible D gene (6 bases). CDR1 is SEHNR and CDR2 is FQNEAQ in the germline V gene (reference sequence). This CDR3 has 12 amino acids. CDR3 loop: CASSFLAGHWHF. The CDR3 DNA follows: TGTGCCAGCAGCTTTCTGGCGGGGCATTGGCACTTC.

This clone was picked up one time. The CDR3 is CASSKAGIESNTGELFF. The CDR3 bases are TGTGCCAGCAGCAAAGCCGGCATCGAGTCGAACACCGGGGAGCTGTTTTTT. The gene calls are TRBV21-1 and TRBJ2-2. TRBV21-1 counts as a pseudogene. The CDR3 has 17 amino acids.

The chain combines TRBV5-6 with TRBJ1-2; D perhaps matches TRBD1 (5 bases). Germline CDR1 SGHDT, CDR2 YYEEEE. The CDR3 sequence is 13 residues long. Trimming left V 4 bases short and J 8 bases short, with 15 bases between. For the CDR3, the DNA is TGTGCCAGCAGCCGATCCTTGGGGGACGGCTACACCTTC. The encoded protein is CASSRSLGDGYTF.

CDR3 region: CASSLVYSYTEAFF. The CDR3 nucleotides read TGTGCCAGCAGCTTAGTTTACAGCTACACTGAAGCTTTCTTT. The chain carries TRBV7-9 and TRBJ1-1; no definite D call. This CDR3 contains 14 residues. Between the trimmed V and J ends, which lost 1 base and 3 bases, there was a span of 9 bases. From germline, CDR1 is SEHNR and CDR2 FQNEAQ (reference sequence).

The V and J genes are TRBV2 and TRBJ2-5; 7 bases are shared with TRBD2. This CDR3 spans 13 amino acids. V lost 6 bases, J lost 4 bases, and 5 bases stayed unmatched. Germline-derived CDR1 and CDR2 are SNHLY and FYNNEI. CDR3 protein: CASSTSESETQYF. The CDR3 bases are TGTGCCAGCAGCACTAGCGAGTCAGAGACCCAGTACTTC. Looking up the rest from reference TRBV2 and TRBJ2-5 gives the full variable domain: EPEVTQTPSHQVTQMGQEVILRCVPISNHLYFYWYRQILGQKVEFLVSFYNNEISEKSEIFDDQFSVERPDGSNFTLKIRSTKLEDSAMYFCASSTSESETQYFGPGTRLLVL.

The J gene is TRBJ2-7, the V gene TRBV7-3; D is perhaps TRBD2 (5 bases). Between the trimmed V and J ends, which lost 0 bases and 3 bases, there was a span of 15 bases. This CDR3 has 16 residues. CDR1 SGHTA and CDR2 FQGTGA come from the germline V gene. CDR3 nucleotide sequence: TGTGCCAGCAGCTTAACGTCCCCTAGCTCGGTCTACGAGCAGTACTTC. Amino acids: CASSLTSPSSVYEQYF.

This clone has just one count. The genes are TRBV7-3 and TRBJ2-1, with 10 nucleotides matching TRBD1. From germline, CDR1 is SGHTA and CDR2 FQGTGA. After removal of 5 bases from V and 3 bases from J, the junction contained 10 bases not matched to a gene. The CDR3 sequence is 17 residues long. The CDR3 bases are TGTGCCAGCAGCATACTTCGACAGGGGGCGTTCTACAATGAGCAGTTCTTC. Its translation: CASSILRQGAFYNEQFF.

CDR3 sequence reads: CASRRNGGNYGYTF. The CDR3 coding sequence is TGTGCCAGCCGAAGGAATGGGGGAAACTATGGCTACACCTTC. The chain joins TRBV6-5 to TRBJ1-2, with D perhaps TRBD1 (5 bases). Germline V CDR1 and CDR2: MNHEY, SVGAGI. Trimming took off 8 bases at V and 2 bases at J, with 15 bases between the two ends. CDR3 length: 14 amino acids.

The chain recombines TRBV13 with TRBJ2-2; D is perhaps TRBD2 (5 bases). Deletions cut 4 bases from V and 1 base from J, with 10 bases between. The CDR3 contains 15 residues. CDR1 is PRHDT and CDR2 is FYEKMQ in the germline V gene (reference sequence). The CDR3 nucleotides read TGTGCCAGCAGCTCTAGGGAGAAGAACACCGGGGAGCTGTTTTTT. Protein sequence: CASSSREKNTGELFF. The complete variable domain, with remaining parts taken from reference TRBV13 and TRBJ2-2, reads AAGVIQSPRHLIKEKRETATLKCYPIPRHDTVYWYQQGPGQDPQFLISFYEKMQSDKGSIPDRFSAQQFSDYHSELNMSSLELGDSALYFCASSSREKNTGELFFGEGSRLTVL.

The chain recombines TRBV5-5 with TRBJ1-6, with 11 bases identical to TRBD1. The CDR3 consists of 19 residues. CDR1 is SGHKS, CDR2 YYEKEE, per germline (reference sequence). Trimming cost V 4 bases and J 3 bases; bases outside gene matches: 12. The CDR3 region is CASSLQRSGQGVYNSPLHF. CDR3 DNA: TGTGCCAGCAGCCTGCAAAGGTCGGGACAGGGGGTCTATAATTCACCCCTCCACTTT.

The gene calls are TRBV18 and TRBJ2-7; D gene uncertain. From germline, CDR1 is KGHSH and CDR2 LQKENI. The germline V and J ends were trimmed by 3 bases and 5 bases, with 11 bases remaining between them. This CDR3 is 13 amino acids long. The CDR3 DNA follows: TGTGCCAGCTCACCTGACGGAGATCACGAGCAGTACTTC. Its protein is CASSPDGDHEQYF. Full variable domain (rest looked up from reference TRBV18 and TRBJ2-7): NAGVMQNPRHLVRRRGQEARLRCSPMKGHSHVYWYRQLPEEGLKFMVYLQKENIIDESGMPKERFSAEFPKEGPSILRIQQVVRGDSAAYFCASSPDGDHEQYFGPGTRLTVT.

V usage is TRBV30 and J usage is TRBJ1-1, with TRBD1 matching over 10 bases. The V and J ends lost 2 bases and 4 bases, in that order; junction bases with no gene match: 4. Germline values: CDR1 GTSNPN, CDR2 SVGIG (reference sequence). This CDR3 contains 14 residues. The CDR3 protein is CAWSSGTGVTEAFF. CDR3 nucleotide sequence: TGTGCCTGGAGTTCGGGGACAGGGGTCACTGAAGCTTTCTTT.

V is TRBV3-1 (or the pseudogene TRBV3-2) and J is TRBJ1-3, with D perhaps matching TRBD1 (6 bases). Trimming left V 4 bases short and J 5 bases short, with 15 bases between. The CDR3 extends over 15 amino acids. The germline V gene has CDR1 LGHDT and CDR2 YNNKEL (reference sequence). CDR3 bases: TGTGCCAGCAGCCCGCAGCCAGGGGTAAGAAACACCATATATTTT. Its translation: CASSPQPGVRNTIYF.